The 6 T cell receptor beta chains given below trace back to one sample, sequenced in a study of blood T cell repertoires in COVID-19. Only in-frame clones appear in the TCRdb table, and some are missing; sequencing was by immunoSEQ multiplex PCR. Of approximately 220,000 clones in the sample, around 82% were seen once. Sequenced: peripheral blood. All receptors come from a middle-aged woman with active or convalescent COVID-19.

The chain combines TRBV12-3 or TRBV12-4 with TRBJ2-5, with 8 bases fitting TRBD2. V shed 3 bases and J 5 bases; nucleotides not matched to a gene: 2. The CDR3 runs to 13 residues. Here the CDR3 reads CASSFSGGETQYF. Here the CDR3 DNA reads TGTGCCAGCAGTTTTTCGGGGGGGGAGACCCAGTACTTC.

The sample holds a few counts of this clone. The rearrangement joins TRBV9 to TRBJ2-2, with D perhaps TRBD2 (5 bases). Per the germline V gene, CDR1 is SGDLS and CDR2 is YYNGEE. V lost 1 base and J lost 1, with 8 bases in between. The CDR3 is 15 amino acids. The CDR3 here is CASSVPGRNTGELFF. DNA for the CDR3: TGTGCCAGCAGCGTACCGGGAAGGAACACCGGGGAGCTGTTTTTT.

The gene calls are TRBV11-3 and TRBJ2-3; the D gene is possibly TRBD1 (6 bases). Germline CDR1 SGHNT, CDR2 YENEEA. V dropped 6 bases and J dropped 5 bases, with 21 bases sitting between them. This CDR3 region has 16 residues. CDR3 sequence reads: CASRAGRDRQVDTQYF. The CDR3, as DNA: TGTGCCAGCAGGGCGGGTCGTGACCGACAGGTAGATACGCAGTATTTT.

The count of this clone is one. The chain is built from TRBV4-1 and TRBJ1-1; D is ambiguous. The CDR3 consists of 15 residues. CDR1 is MGHRA, CDR2 YSYEKL, per germline. The V gene lost 4 bases and the J gene lost 1 base, with 13 bases spanning the gap. CDR3 protein: CASSLLLGANTEAFF. In DNA form, the CDR3 reads TGCGCCAGCAGCCTCCTGTTAGGAGCGAACACTGAAGCTTTCTTT.

In its sample, this clone was seen a few times. This chain uses TRBV5-1 with TRBJ2-1; 8 positions agree with TRBD2. The CDR3 covers 18 residues. Trimming removed 1 base from V and 0 bases from J; junction bases left unmatched: 9. Germline V gene data show CDR1 as SGHRS and CDR2 as YFSETQ. CDR3: CASSLFWAGTSSYNEQFF. CDR3 nucleotides: TGCGCCAGCAGCTTGTTCTGGGCCGGGACTAGCTCCTACAATGAGCAGTTCTTC.

The sample holds a few counts of this clone. The V gene is TRBV5-5, the J gene TRBJ1-2; D ambiguous. In germline, CDR1 is SGHKS, CDR2 YYEKEE (reference sequence). Trimming cost V 1 base and J 2 bases, with 6 bases left between them. The CDR3 has 13 amino acids. This CDR3 is CASSLNGNYGYTF. The DNA of the CDR3 is TGTGCCAGCAGCTTGAACGGGAACTATGGCTACACCTTC.